The 10 T cell receptor beta chains listed next were all sequenced from one sample in a study of regulatory T cells in long-lasting Graves disease. Time point here: newly diagnosed GD, antithyroid drugs for less than 3 months. From PBMCs, RNA was extracted and then used to make the TCR library. The authors built TCR beta libraries using iRepertoire HTBI primers and Arm-PCR of CDR3 regions. From the multiplex PCR reads, TCRdb called clonotypes with MiXCR, one entry per CDR3 protein. This sample has 500,000 or so distinct CDR3 sequences, with 15% to 20% found just once. These data were also filed under a second study, of T cells in Graves' hyperthyroidism and ophthalmopathy.

The starting material was peripheral blood mononuclear cells (PBMCs), obtained at new diagnosis, from a patient treated with antithyroid drugs. All receptors come from a man aged 35 to 55 with Graves disease.

The CDR3 region has the DNA TGTGCCACCAGCAGGGGAGGAAATCAGCCCCAGCATTTT. It codes for CATSRGGNQPQHF. This sequence joins TRBV15 and TRBJ1-5; no reliable D call. With 3 bases removed from V and 4 bases from J, the gap between germline ends came to 7 bases. This CDR3 is 13 amino acids long. The germline V gene has CDR1 LNHNV and CDR2 YYDKDF (reference sequence). Based on the CDR3 plus reference TRBV15 and TRBJ1-5, the full variable domain is DAMVIQNPRYQVTQFGKPVTLSCSQTLNHNVMYWYQQKSSQAPKLLFHYYDKDFNNEADTPDNFQSRRPNTSFCFLDIRSPGLGDTAMYLCATSRGGNQPQHFGDGTRLSIL.

This clonotype appeared many times. The chain links TRBV2 to TRBJ2-7; 7 bases align to TRBD2. The V segment lost 7 bases and the J segment 3 bases; nucleotides outside the gene matches: 6. The CDR3 loop spans 13 amino acids. Per germline, CDR1 SNHLY and CDR2 FYNNEI. The CDR3 DNA reads TGTGCCAGCATAAGCGGGACGATCTACGAGCAGTACTTC. Its translation: CASISGTIYEQYF.

The chain employs TRBV28 and TRBJ2-3; 9 bases line up with TRBD2. This CDR3 has 13 residues. The trim removed 11 bases at V and 1 base at J, leaving 4 bases unmatched. Germline CDR1 is MDHEN and CDR2 is SYDVKM. In nucleotides, the CDR3 is TGTGCCGGGGCTAGCGGGGGCACAGATACGCAGTATTTT. Translated: CAGASGGTDTQYF.

There are many counts of this clonotype. The chain recombines TRBV5-1 with TRBJ2-7; no reliable D call. Germline V gene sequence: CDR1 SGHRS, CDR2 YFSETQ. The CDR3 is made up of 14 amino acids. V gave up 0 bases and J gave up 3 bases, with 10 bases separating them. The CDR3 sequence is CASSLVGGRYEQYF. CDR3 coding DNA: TGCGCCAGCAGCTTGGTTGGCGGTCGCTACGAGCAGTACTTC.

This clonotype has a count of ten or more. V usage is TRBV6-2 or TRBV6-3 and J usage is TRBJ2-7; 7 bases fit TRBD1. J lost 6 bases, V lost 5 bases, and 4 bases had no gene match. Germline values: CDR1 MNHEY, CDR2 SVGEGT. This CDR3 contains 12 residues. CDR3: CASSEGASEQYF. DNA for the CDR3: TGTGCCAGCAGTGAGGGGGCAAGCGAGCAGTACTTC.

The rearrangement uses TRBV28 and TRBJ2-6; D is perhaps TRBD1 or TRBD2 (5 bases each). Per germline, CDR1 MDHEN and CDR2 SYDVKM. This CDR3 has 18 amino acids. With 3 bases removed from V and 4 bases from J, the gap between germline ends came to 19 bases. CDR3: CASSLERWGYAGANVLTF. The CDR3, as DNA: TGTGCCAGCAGTTTGGAACGGTGGGGGTATGCCGGGGCCAACGTCCTGACTTTC.

A few counts support this clonotype. This chain links TRBV20-1 with TRBJ1-4; D gene ambiguous. The CDR3 covers 14 residues. Per germline, CDR1 DFQATT and CDR2 SNEGSKA (reference sequence). Trimming cost V 6 bases and J 6 bases, with 17 bases left between them. The CDR3, as DNA: TGCAGTGCCCGCGGAAATTCTGATGATGAAAAACTGTTTTTT. It translates to CSARGNSDDEKLFF.

Regarding this clonotype: One base away lies a much larger clone, so this may be a sequencing read error. This chain joins TRBV28 and TRBJ2-1, with unresolved D. The J call is uncertain, as TRBJ2-5 better fits the DNA end. CDR1 is MDHEN, CDR2 SYDVKM, per germline. The CDR3 length is 12 residues. In DNA form, the CDR3 reads TGTGCCAGCAGTTTATATATAGAGACCCAGTACTTC. Protein sequence: CASSLYIETQYF.

This clonotype has at least ten counts. The CDR3 DNA reads as TGTGCCAGCAGCGCGGGACAGGGTGTAGATGGCTACACCTTC. Its protein product is CASSAGQGVDGYTF. The J gene is TRBJ1-2, the V gene TRBV7-3, with 9 bases fitting TRBD1. V was clipped by 5 bases and J by 6 bases; unmatched bases: 7. The CDR3 sequence is 14 residues long. Germline assignment: CDR1 SGHTA and CDR2 FQGTGA.

The chain couples TRBV20-1 to TRBJ1-2; the D gene is possibly TRBD1 (6 bases). Germline V gene data show CDR1 as DFQATT and CDR2 as SNEGSKA (reference sequence). Trimming pared 0 bases from V and 4 bases from J, leaving 24 bases between. This CDR3 is 18 amino acids long. The CDR3 region has the DNA TGCAGTGCTAGAGATCGTGAACAGGAGGGGGTTTTAATCTATGGCTACACCTTC. It translates to CSARDREQEGVLIYGYTF.